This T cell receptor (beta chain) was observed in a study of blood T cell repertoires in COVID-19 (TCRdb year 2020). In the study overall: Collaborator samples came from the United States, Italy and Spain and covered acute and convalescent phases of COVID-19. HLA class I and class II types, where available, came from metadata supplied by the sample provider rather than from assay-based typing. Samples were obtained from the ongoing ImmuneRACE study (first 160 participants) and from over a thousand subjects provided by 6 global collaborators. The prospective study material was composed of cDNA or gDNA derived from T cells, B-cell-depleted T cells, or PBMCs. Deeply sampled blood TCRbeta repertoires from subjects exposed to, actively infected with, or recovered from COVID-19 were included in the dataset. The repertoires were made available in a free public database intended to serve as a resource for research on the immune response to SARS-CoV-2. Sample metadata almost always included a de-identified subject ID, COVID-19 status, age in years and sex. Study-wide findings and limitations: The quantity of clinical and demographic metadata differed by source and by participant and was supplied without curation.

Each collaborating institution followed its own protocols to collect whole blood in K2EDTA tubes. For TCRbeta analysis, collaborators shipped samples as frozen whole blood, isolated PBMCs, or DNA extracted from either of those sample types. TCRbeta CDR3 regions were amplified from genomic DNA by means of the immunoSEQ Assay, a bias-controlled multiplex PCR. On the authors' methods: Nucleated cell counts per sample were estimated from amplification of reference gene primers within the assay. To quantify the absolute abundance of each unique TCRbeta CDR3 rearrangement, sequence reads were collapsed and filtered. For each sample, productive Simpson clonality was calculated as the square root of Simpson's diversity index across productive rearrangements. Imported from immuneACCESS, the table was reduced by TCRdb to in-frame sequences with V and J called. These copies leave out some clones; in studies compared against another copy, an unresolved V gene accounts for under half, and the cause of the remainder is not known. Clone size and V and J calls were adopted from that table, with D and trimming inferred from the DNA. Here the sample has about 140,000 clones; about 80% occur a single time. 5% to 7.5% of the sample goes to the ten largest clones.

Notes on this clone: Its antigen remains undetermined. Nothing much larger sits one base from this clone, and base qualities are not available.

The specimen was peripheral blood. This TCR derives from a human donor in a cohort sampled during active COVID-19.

The CDR3 in this case is CASSRGQGGNTIYF. The DNA is as follows: TGTGCCAGCAGCCGAGGACAGGGAGGAAACACCATATATTTT. This receptor chain uses TRBV6-5 and TRBJ1-3, with TRBD1 matching 8 junction bases. CDR1 and CDR2 were assigned from the germline V gene as MNHEY and SVGAGI. V ends up 6 bases short and J 4 bases short, with an unmatched junction base count of 5. There are 14 amino acids in the CDR3, from cysteine to phenylalanine inclusive. Just CDR3 DNA is preserved here, 42 bases in frame from base 1.